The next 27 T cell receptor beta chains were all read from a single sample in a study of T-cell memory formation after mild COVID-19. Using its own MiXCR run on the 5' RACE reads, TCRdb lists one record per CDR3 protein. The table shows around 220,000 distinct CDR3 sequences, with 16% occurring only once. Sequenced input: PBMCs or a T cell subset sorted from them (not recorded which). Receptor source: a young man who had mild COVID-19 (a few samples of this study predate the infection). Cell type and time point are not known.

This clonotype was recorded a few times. The CDR3 DNA reads TGTGCCAGCAGCGTAGCGGGGGGGCCGGAGGAGCAGTACGTC. Its translation is CASSVAGGPEEQYV. The genes are TRBV7-2 and TRBJ2-7; 11 nucleotides match TRBD2. CDR3 size: 14 residues. Germline CDR1 and CDR2: SGHTA and FQGNSA.

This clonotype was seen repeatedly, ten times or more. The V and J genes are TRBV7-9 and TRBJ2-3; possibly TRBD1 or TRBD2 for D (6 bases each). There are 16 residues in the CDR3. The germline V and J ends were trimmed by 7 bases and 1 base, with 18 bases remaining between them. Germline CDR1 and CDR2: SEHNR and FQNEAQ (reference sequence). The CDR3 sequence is CASTRGPGLGTDTQYF. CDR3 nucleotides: TGTGCCAGCACCCGGGGGCCGGGGCTCGGCACAGATACGCAGTATTTT.

DNA for the CDR3: TGCAGTGCCCCGAGGAGGGGCCTGAACACTGAAGCTTTCTTT. It is translated as CSAPRRGLNTEAFF. The chain combines TRBV20-1 with TRBJ1-1, with D tentatively TRBD1 (5 bases). This CDR3 contains 14 residues. V shed 6 bases and J shed 0 bases, with 14 bases lying between them. Germline V CDR1 and CDR2: DFQATT, SNEGSKA (reference sequence).

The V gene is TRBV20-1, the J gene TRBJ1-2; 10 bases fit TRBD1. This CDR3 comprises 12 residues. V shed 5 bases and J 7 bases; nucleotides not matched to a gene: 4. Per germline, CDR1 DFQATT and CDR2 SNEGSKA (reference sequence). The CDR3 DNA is TGCAGTGCTGCCGACAGGGGGCTTGGCTACACCTTC. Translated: CSAADRGLGYTF.

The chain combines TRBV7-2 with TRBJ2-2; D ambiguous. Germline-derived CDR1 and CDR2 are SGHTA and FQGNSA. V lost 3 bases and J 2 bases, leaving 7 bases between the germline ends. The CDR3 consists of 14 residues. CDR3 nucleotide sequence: TGTGCCAGCAGCTTTCAGGCAAACACCGGGGAGCTGTTTTTT. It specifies CASSFQANTGELFF. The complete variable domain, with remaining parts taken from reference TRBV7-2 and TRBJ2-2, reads GAGVSQSPSNKVTEKGKDVELRCDPISGHTALYWYRQSLGQGLEFLIYFQGNSAPDKSGLPSDRFSAERTGGSVSTLTIQRTQQEDSAVYLCASSFQANTGELFFGEGSRLTVL.

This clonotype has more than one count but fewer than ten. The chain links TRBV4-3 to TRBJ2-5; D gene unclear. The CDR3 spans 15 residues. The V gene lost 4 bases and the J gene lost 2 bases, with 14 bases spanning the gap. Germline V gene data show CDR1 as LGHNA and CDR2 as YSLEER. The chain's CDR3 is CASSLNMGSQETQYF. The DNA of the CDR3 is TGCGCCAGCAGCCTAAACATGGGCAGTCAAGAGACCCAGTACTTC.

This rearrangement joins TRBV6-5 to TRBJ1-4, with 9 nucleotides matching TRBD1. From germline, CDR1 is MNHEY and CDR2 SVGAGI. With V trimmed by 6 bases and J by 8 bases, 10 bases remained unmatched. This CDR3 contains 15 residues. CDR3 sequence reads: CASSYEGTGYEKLFF. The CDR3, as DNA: TGTGCCAGCAGCTACGAGGGGACAGGGTACGAAAAACTGTTTTTT.

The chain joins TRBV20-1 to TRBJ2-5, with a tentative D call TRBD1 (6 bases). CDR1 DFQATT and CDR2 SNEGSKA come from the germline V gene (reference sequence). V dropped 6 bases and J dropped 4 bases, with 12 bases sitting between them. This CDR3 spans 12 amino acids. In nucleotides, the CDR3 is TGCAGTGCAGTCGGACAGATAGAGACCCAGTACTTC. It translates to CSAVGQIETQYF.

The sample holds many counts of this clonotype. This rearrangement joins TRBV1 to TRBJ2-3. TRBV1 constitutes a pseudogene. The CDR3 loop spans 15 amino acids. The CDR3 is CTSSHEEGPTDTQYF. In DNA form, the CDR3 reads TGCACCAGCAGCCATGAAGAAGGTCCCACAGATACGCAGTATTTT.

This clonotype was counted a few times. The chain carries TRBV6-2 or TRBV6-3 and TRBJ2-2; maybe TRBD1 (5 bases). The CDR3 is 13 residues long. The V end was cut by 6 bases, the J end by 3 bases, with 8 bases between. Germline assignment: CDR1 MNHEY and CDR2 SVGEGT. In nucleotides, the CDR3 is TGTGCCAGCAGCGACAGTTACACCGGGGAGCTGTTTTTT. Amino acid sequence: CASSDSYTGELFF.

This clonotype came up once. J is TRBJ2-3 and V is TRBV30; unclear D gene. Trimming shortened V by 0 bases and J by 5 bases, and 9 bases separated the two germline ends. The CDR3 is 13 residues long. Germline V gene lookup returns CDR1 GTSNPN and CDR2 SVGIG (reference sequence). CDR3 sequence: CAWSVPGRDTQYF. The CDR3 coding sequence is TGTGCCTGGAGTGTCCCCGGGCGAGATACGCAGTATTTT.

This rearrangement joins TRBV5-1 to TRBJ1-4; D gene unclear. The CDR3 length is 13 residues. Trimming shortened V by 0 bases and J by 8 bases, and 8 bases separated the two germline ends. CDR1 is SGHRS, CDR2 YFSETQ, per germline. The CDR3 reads CASSLGVGEKLFF. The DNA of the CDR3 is TGCGCCAGCAGCTTGGGGGTAGGGGAAAAACTGTTTTTT.

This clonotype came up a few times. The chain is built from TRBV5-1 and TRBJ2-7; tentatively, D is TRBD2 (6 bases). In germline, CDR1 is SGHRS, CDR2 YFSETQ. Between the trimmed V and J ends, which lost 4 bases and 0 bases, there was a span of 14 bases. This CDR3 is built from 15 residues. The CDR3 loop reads CASSPGLGSSYEQYF. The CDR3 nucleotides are TGCGCCAGCAGCCCGGGACTGGGCAGCTCCTACGAGCAGTACTTC.

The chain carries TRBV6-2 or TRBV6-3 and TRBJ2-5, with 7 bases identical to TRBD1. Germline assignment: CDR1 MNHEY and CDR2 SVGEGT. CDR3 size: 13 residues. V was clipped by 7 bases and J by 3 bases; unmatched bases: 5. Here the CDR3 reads CASTAGTEETQYF. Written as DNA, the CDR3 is TGTGCCAGCACGGCCGGGACAGAAGAGACCCAGTACTTC.

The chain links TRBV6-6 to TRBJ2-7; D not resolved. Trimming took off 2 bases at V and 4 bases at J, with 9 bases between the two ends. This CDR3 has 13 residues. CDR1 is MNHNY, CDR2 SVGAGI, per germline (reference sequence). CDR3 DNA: TGTGCCAGCAGTTACCCAGGCTTATACGAGCAGTACTTC. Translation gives CASSYPGLYEQYF.

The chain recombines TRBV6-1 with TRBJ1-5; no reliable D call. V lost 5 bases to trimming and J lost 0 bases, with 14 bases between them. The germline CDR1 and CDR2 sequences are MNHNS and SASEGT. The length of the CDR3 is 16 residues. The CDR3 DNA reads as TGTGCCAGCAGTCCAACGGGCAGTTATAGCAATCAGCCCCAGCATTTT. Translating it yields CASSPTGSYSNQPQHF.

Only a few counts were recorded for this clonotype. DNA of the CDR3: TGCAGTGCTAGATTAGCGGGGGCGGATGAGCAGTTCTTC. This sequence encodes CSARLAGADEQFF. The chain recombines TRBV20-1 with TRBJ2-1, with 9 bases that match TRBD2. The V gene's germline CDR1 is DFQATT and CDR2 SNEGSKA (reference sequence). The V gene end was trimmed by 2 bases and the J gene end by 8 bases; junction bases not matched to a gene: 4. This CDR3 is 13 amino acids long.

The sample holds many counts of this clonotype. The DNA for the CDR3 is TGCAGTGCTCCGCGGGGGGCCAGGCAAGAGACCCAGTACTTC. As protein: CSAPRGARQETQYF. This chain uses TRBV20-1 with TRBJ2-5, with 8 bases lining up with TRBD2. With V trimmed by 5 bases and J by 2 bases, 7 bases remained unmatched. This CDR3 contains 14 residues. CDR1 is DFQATT, CDR2 SNEGSKA, per germline (reference sequence).

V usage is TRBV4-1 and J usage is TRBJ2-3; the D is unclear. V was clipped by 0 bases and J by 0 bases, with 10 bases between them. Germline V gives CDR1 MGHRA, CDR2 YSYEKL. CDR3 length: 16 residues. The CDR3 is CASSQEHAPSTDTQYF. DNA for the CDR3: TGCGCCAGCAGCCAAGAACACGCACCTAGCACAGATACGCAGTATTTT.

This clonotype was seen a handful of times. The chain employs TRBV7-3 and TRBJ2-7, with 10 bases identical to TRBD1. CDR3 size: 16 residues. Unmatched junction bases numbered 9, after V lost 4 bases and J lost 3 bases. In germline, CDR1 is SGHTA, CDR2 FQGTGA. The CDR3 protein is CASSSYRDRGIYEQYV. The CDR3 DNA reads TGTGCCAGCAGCTCCTACCGGGACAGGGGAATCTACGAGCAGTACGTC.

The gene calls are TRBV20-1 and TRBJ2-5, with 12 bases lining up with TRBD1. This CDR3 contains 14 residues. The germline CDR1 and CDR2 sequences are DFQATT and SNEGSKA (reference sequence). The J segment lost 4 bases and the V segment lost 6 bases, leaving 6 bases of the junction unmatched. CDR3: CSATGTGGRETQYF. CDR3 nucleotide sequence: TGCAGTGCGACCGGGACAGGGGGCCGAGAGACCCAGTACTTC.

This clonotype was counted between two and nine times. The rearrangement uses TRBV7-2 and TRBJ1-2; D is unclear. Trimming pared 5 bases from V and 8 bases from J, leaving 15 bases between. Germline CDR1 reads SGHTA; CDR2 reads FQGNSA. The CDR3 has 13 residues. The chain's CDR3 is CASSPTRGGGYTF. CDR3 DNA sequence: TGTGCCAGCAGCCCCACGCGGGGTGGGGGCTACACCTTC.

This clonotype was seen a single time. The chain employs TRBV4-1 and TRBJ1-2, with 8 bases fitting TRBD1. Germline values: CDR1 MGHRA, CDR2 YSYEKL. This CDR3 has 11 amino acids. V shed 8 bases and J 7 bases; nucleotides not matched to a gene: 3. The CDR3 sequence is CASSGGVGYTF. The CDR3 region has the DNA TGCGCCAGCTCAGGGGGCGTTGGCTACACCTTC.

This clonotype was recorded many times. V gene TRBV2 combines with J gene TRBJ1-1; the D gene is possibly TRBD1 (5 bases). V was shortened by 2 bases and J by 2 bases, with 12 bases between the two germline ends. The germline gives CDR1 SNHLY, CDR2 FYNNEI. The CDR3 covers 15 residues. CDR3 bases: TGTGCCAGCAGTGAATGGGGGGGAGGCAACACTGAAGCTTTCTTT. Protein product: CASSEWGGGNTEAFF.

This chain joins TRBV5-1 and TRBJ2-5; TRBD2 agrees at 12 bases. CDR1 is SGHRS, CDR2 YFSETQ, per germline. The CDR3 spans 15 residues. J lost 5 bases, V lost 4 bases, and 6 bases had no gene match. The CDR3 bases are TGCGCCAGCAGCCCCCTAGCGGGGGGGCAGGAGACCCAGTACTTC. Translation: CASSPLAGGQETQYF.

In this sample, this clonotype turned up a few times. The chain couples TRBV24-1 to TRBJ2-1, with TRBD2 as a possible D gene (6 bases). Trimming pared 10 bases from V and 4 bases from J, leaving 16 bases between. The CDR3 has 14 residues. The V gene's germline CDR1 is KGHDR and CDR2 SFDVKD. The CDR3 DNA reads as TGTGCCACTTCCCACGGGGGATCATACAATGAGCAGTTCTTC. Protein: CATSHGGSYNEQFF.

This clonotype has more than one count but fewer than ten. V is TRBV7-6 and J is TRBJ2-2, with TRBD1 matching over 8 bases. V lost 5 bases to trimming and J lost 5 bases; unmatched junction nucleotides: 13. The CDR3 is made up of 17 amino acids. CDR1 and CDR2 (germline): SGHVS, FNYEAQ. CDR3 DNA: TGTGCCAGCAGCCCAACCCTCCGGACAGGGCTTACCGGGGAGCTGTTTTTT. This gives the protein CASSPTLRTGLTGELFF.